The 8 T cell receptor beta chains given below trace back to one sample, sequenced in a study of T cells in Graves' hyperthyroidism and ophthalmopathy. Amplification yielded TCR beta CDR3 regions, with RNA transcripts as the source. During a first-round RT-PCR of the TCR CDR3, the HTBI primer set was used. TCRdb reanalysed the multiplex PCR reads using MiXCR and keeps one entry per CDR3 protein. Of about 350,000 distinct CDR3 sequences in the sample, about 15% were seen once. The sample consisted of blood. The receptors originated from a woman aged 25 to 45 with Graves' hyperthyroidism.

This chain connects TRBV30 to TRBJ2-2; TRBD2 agrees at 7 bases. V was pared by 2 bases and J by 3 bases, with 3 bases of the junction left unmatched. The V gene's germline CDR1 is GTSNPN and CDR2 SVGIG (reference sequence). CDR3 length: 14 residues. The CDR3 loop is CAWSLGLDTGELFF. CDR3 in DNA: TGTGCCTGGAGTTTAGGACTAGACACCGGGGAGCTGTTTTTT.

This clonotype showed up many times. The CDR3, as DNA: TGTGCCAGCGCCTGGCCCCGGGACACCTACACCTTC. Encoded protein: CASAWPRDTYTF. V usage is TRBV28 and J usage is TRBJ1-2; tentative D call: TRBD1 (6 bases). Germline loops: CDR1 MDHEN, CDR2 SYDVKM. Trimming cost V 8 bases and J 10 bases, with 17 bases left between them. The CDR3 totals 12 residues.

This rearrangement joins TRBV27 to TRBJ2-1, with a weak D call TRBD2 (5 bases). CDR3 size: 15 residues. The V end was cut by 3 bases, the J end by 6 bases, with 15 bases between. Germline loops: CDR1 MNHEY, CDR2 SMNVEV (reference sequence). The CDR3 sequence is CASSFSSGLGNEQFF. The CDR3 region has the DNA TGTGCCAGCAGTTTCTCGTCGGGATTGGGCAATGAGCAGTTCTTC.

V usage is TRBV4-2 and J usage is TRBJ1-4; D gene uncertain. V shed 0 bases and J shed 7 bases, with 15 bases lying between them. Looked up from germline, CDR1 is LGHNA and CDR2 is YNFKEQ. The CDR3 totals 16 residues. The CDR3 bases are TGTGCCAGCAGCCAAGATCAAGTGAGGAGTAGTGAAAAACTGTTTTTT. Amino acids: CASSQDQVRSSEKLFF.

This clonotype was observed at least ten times. This chain connects TRBV20-1 to TRBJ2-7; D possibly corresponds to TRBD2 (6 bases). The CDR3 is made up of 15 amino acids. V lost 1 base to trimming and J lost 2 bases, with 15 bases between them. Germline V gives CDR1 DFQATT, CDR2 SNEGSKA (reference sequence). CDR3 residues: CSARGVAVSPYEQYF. In DNA, the CDR3 is TGCAGTGCTAGAGGGGTAGCGGTGAGCCCCTACGAGCAGTACTTC.

This rearrangement joins TRBV4-3 to TRBJ2-1; no definite D call. The CDR3 contains 13 residues. Germline lookup yields CDR1 LGHNA and CDR2 YSLEER. The germline V and J ends were trimmed by 0 bases and 11 bases, with 11 bases remaining between them. This CDR3 reads CASSQDAASQQFF. CDR3 sequence (DNA): TGCGCCAGCAGCCAAGATGCGGCCAGCCAGCAGTTCTTC.

The chain uses TRBV4-1 and TRBJ2-1, with 7 bases that match TRBD2. Germline V CDR1 and CDR2: MGHRA, YSYEKL. J gave up 6 bases and V 0 bases, and 8 bases lay outside the gene matches. CDR3 length: 16 residues. The CDR3 nucleotides read TGCGCCAGCAGCCAAGAAGGCGGGAGTTGGGGCAATGAGCAGTTCTTC. Amino acid sequence: CASSQEGGSWGNEQFF.

This clonotype was counted many times. The V call is TRBV6-1, the J call TRBJ2-1; 7 bases fit TRBD2. The ends lost 4 bases at V and 4 bases at J; junction bases unmatched: 4. The CDR3 covers 14 residues. From germline, CDR1 is MNHNS and CDR2 SASEGT. The CDR3 DNA reads as TGTGCCAGCAGTGTAGGACTAGGGTACAATGAGCAGTTCTTC. As protein: CASSVGLGYNEQFF.